This T cell receptor beta chain was obtained from a study of response to subunit inactivated influenza vaccine. General study findings and limits: New T cells are recruited in small numbers by each seasonal influenza vaccination, according to the authors' suggestion.

The CDR3 is 14 amino acids. Per the germline V gene, CDR1 is SQVTM and CDR2 is ANQGSEA. V was pared by 4 bases and J by 0 bases, with 4 bases of the junction left unmatched. MiXCR, run by TCRdb on the RT-PCR reads, gives a single entry per CDR3 protein. Seen here are about 170,000 distinct CDR3 sequences, 12% observed once, and the top ten hold around 28%. The table lists this clonotype with a few counts. What it binds is unknown. The same sample was also studied in work on T cells expressing NK-cell markers. That source notes: Libraries used 5'RACE template switching adding universal primer site and UMIs. There were seven HCMV-seropositive donors and one seronegative donor among the eight sequenced. In more than 5 donors, dominant CD3+CD56+NKG2C+ clonotypes ranked among the top 10 CD8+ clonotypes. The study left the HCMV specificity of expanded NKG2C+ T cell clones unresolved.

This chain links TRBV29-1 with TRBJ2-7; 9 positions agree with TRBD2. Specimen: CD8+ T cells sorted from PBMCs, collected less than 13 days after vaccination. The receptor was derived from a man in his fifties who received an inactivated influenza vaccine. The CDR3 DNA sequence: TGCAGCGTTGGGGGTAGCGGGAGCTCCTACGAGCAGTACTTC. Residues: CSVGGSGSSYEQYF.